The sequence of this T cell receptor beta chain was determined in a study of T cell responses to AZD1222 COVID-19 vaccine. Overall study findings and caveats: The peak T cell response came first, and repertoires were sampled only after it. Breadth and depth of Spike-specific TCRs rose after two AZD1222 doses. Donors in the cohort were predominantly white British and more often female, and clonal diversity was possibly underestimated. Unmutated variant regions reportedly attract nearly half of all spike-specific TCRs.

TCRdb's table, derived via immunoSEQ multiplex PCR, lists solely in-frame clones and lacks some. The data contain over 110,000 clones, 90% to 95% of them seen just once; the ten biggest clones take up about 5%. In the case of this clone: Antigen unknown. A read error may account for a junction end that differs from germline.

From germline, CDR1 is SEHNR and CDR2 FQNEAQ (reference sequence). CDR3 length equals 12 residues. The clonotype comes from an adult in good health. The rearrangement links TRBV7-9 to TRBJ2-3, with 13 bases that match TRBD2. The sample in question was peripheral blood, obtained on day 0 of AZD1222 vaccination. The CDR3 reads CASSWTSGSVFF. CDR3 in DNA: TGTGCCAGCAGCTGGACTAGCGGGAGTGTGTTTTTT.